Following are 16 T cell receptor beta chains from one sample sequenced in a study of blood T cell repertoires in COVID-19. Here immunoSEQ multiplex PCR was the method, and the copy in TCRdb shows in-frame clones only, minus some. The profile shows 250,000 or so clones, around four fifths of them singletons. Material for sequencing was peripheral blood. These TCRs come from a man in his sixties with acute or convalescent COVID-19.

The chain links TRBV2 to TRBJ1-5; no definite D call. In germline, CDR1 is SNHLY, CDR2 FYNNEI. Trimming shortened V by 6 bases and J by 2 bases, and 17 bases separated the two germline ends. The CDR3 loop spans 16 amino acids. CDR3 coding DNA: TGTGCCAGCAGCCAGAGGGCGGGGTATGGCAATCAGCCCCAGCATTTT. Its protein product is CASSQRAGYGNQPQHF.

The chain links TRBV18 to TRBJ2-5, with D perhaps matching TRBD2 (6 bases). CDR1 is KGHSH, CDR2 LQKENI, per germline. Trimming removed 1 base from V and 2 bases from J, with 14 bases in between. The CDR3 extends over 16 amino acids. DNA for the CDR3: TGTGCCAGCTCACCACTTGTACCTAGCGATCAAGAGACCCAGTACTTC. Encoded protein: CASSPLVPSDQETQYF.

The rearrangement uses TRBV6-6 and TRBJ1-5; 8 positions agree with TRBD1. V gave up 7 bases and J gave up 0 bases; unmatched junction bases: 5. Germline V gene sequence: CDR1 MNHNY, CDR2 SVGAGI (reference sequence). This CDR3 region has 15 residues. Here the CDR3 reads CASTQTGDSNQPQHF. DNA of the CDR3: TGTGCCAGCACCCAGACAGGGGATAGCAATCAGCCCCAGCATTTT.

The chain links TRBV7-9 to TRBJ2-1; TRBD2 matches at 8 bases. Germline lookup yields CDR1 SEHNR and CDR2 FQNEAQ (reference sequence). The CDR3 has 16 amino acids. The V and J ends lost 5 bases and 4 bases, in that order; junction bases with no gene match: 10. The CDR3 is CASSVYGTRNYNEQFF. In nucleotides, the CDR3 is TGTGCCAGCAGCGTATACGGGACTAGAAATTACAATGAGCAGTTCTTC.

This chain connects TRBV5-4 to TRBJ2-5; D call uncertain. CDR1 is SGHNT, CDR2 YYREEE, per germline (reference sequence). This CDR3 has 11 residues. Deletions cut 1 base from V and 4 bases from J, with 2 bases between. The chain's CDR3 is CASSLRETQYF. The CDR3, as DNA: TGTGCCAGCAGCTTGCGAGAGACCCAGTACTTC.

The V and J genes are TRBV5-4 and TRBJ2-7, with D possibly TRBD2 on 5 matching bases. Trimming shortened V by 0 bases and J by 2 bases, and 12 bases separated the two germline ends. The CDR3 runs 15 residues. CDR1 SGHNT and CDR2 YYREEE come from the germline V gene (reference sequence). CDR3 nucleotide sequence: TGTGCCAGCAGCTTGGCGGGGAAAATGACCTACGAGCAGTACTTC. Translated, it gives CASSLAGKMTYEQYF.

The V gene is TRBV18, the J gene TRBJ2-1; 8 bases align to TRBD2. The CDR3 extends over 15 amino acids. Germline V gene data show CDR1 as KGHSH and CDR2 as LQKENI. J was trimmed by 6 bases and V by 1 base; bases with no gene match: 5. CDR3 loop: CASSPLNGRANEQFF. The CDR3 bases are TGTGCCAGCTCACCACTTAACGGGAGGGCCAATGAGCAGTTCTTC. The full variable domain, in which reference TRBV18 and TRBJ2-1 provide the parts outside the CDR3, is NAGVMQNPRHLVRRRGQEARLRCSPMKGHSHVYWYRQLPEEGLKFMVYLQKENIIDESGMPKERFSAEFPKEGPSILRIQQVVRGDSAAYFCASSPLNGRANEQFFGPGTRLTVL.

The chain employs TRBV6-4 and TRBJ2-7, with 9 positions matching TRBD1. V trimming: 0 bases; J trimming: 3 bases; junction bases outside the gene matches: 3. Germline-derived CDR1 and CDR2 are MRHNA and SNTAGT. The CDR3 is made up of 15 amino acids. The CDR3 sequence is CASSDSRDRVYEQYF. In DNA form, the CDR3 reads TGTGCCAGCAGTGACTCCCGGGACAGGGTCTACGAGCAGTACTTC.

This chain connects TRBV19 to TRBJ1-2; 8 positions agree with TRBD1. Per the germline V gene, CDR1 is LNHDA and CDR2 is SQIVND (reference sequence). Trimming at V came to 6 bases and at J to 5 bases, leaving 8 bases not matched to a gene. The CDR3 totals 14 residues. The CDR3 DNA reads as TGTGCCAGTAGCCCTGGACAGGGCCCTTATGGCTACACCTTC. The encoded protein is CASSPGQGPYGYTF. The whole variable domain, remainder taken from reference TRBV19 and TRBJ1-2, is DGGITQSPKYLFRKEGQNVTLSCEQNLNHDAMYWYRQDPGQGLRLIYYSQIVNDFQKGDIAEGYSVSREKKESFPLTVTSAQKNPTAFYLCASSPGQGPYGYTFGSGTRLTVV.

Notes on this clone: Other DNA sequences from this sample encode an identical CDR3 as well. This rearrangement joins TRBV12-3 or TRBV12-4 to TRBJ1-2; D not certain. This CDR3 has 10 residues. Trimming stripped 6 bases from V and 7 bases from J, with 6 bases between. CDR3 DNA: TGTGCCAGCAGCTTCGGTGGCTACACCTTC. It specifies CASSFGGYTF.

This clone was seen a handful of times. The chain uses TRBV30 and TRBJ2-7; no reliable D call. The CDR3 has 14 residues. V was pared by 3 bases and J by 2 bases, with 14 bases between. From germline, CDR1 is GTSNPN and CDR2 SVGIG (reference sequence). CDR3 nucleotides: TGTGCCTGGAGGTATGGTGGGCCTACCTACGAGCAGTACTTC. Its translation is CAWRYGGPTYEQYF.

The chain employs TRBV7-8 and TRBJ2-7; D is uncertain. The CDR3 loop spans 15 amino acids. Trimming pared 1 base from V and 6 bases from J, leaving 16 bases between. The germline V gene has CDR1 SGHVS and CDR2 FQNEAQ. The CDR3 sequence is CASSLGATVATEQYF. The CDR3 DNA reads TGTGCCAGCAGCTTAGGGGCGACGGTTGCCACCGAGCAGTACTTC.

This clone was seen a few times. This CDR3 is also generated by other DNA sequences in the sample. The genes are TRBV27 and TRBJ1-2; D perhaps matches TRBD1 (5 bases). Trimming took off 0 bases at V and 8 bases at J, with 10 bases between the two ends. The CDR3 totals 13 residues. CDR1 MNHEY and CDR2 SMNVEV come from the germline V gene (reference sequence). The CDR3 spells CASSLSGGSGYTF. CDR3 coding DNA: TGTGCCAGCAGTTTATCTGGGGGGAGCGGCTACACCTTC.

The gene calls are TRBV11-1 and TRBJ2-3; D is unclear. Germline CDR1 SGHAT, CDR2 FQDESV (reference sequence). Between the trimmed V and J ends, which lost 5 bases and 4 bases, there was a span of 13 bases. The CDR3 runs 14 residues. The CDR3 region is CASSPRYPADTQYF. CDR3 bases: TGTGCCAGCAGCCCGCGATACCCCGCAGATACGCAGTATTTT.

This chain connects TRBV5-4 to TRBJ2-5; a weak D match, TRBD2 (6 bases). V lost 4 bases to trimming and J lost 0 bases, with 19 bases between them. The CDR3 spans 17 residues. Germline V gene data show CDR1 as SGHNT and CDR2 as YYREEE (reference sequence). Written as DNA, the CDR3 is TGTGCCAGCAGCCCCGGTCGCGGGGCCCAGTACCAAGAGACCCAGTACTTC. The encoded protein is CASSPGRGAQYQETQYF.

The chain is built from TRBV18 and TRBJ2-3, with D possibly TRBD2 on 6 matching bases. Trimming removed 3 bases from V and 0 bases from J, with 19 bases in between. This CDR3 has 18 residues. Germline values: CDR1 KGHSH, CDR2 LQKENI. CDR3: CASSPNWSTDYSTDTQYF. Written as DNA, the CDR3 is TGTGCCAGCTCACCCAACTGGTCGACGGACTATAGCACAGATACGCAGTATTTT.